This entry describes one TCR beta chain. Sequencing was performed with immunoSEQ multiplex PCR; in TCRdb, only in-frame clones are kept and a portion is missing. The sample records roughly 2 million clones, roughly 95% being singletons. This entry belongs to a study of shared clonotypes between healthy human individuals. The receptor was derived from a young man in good health. The sample taken for sequencing was naive CD4+ T cells sorted from blood. Subset indicated: CD45RA+ positively selected.

The CDR3 loop is CASSLVDTEAFF. DNA for the CDR3: TGTGCCAGCAGCTTGGTGGACACTGAAGCTTTCTTT. V gene TRBV5-5 combines with J gene TRBJ1-1; D is uncertain. Trimming stripped 0 bases from V and 3 bases from J, with 3 bases between. The germline V gene encodes CDR1 SGHKS and CDR2 YYEKEE (reference sequence). CDR3 length equals 12 residues.